This TCR beta chain was identified in a study of cytomegalovirus exposure and HLA in healthy donors. About this clone itself: Its antigen is not known.

The CDR3 spans 15 residues. After removal of 6 bases from V and 2 bases from J, the junction contained 11 bases not matched to a gene. CDR1 SGHDT and CDR2 YYEEEE come from the germline V gene. Study-level points and caveats: In an earlier analysis, in 620 or so donors, most V segments appeared productive either ~90% or ~30% of the time. Some public TCRs appeared in many individuals, while most sequences were rare.

The PCR had 60 Vbeta and 13 Jbeta primers. The protocol was immunoSEQ multiplex PCR, while the TCRdb copy is restricted to in-frame clones and leaves out a portion. The sample has approximately 120,000 clones, under 85% seen once. The chain couples TRBV5-6 to TRBJ2-7, with 7 bases fitting TRBD2. The sample was PBMCs. This clonotype was sampled from a middle-aged woman in good health and CMV-seropositive. The chain's CDR3 is CASINRGAGPYEQYF. The CDR3 region has the DNA TGTGCCAGCATTAATCGGGGAGCGGGACCCTACGAGCAGTACTTC.